A single sample gave rise to the 7 T cell receptor beta chains below, sequenced in a study of T cells in Graves' hyperthyroidism and ophthalmopathy. Amplification of TCR beta CDR3 regions used RNA as the template. The primer set for the first-round RT-PCR of the TCR CDR3 was HTBI. TCRdb reprocessed the multiplex PCR reads via MiXCR and lists one record per CDR3 protein. This table has approximately 510,000 distinct CDR3 sequences, about 45% appearing once. The sample comprised peripheral blood or thyroid tissue (not recorded which). The receptors here all came from an adult woman with Graves' disease, either hyperthyroidism or ophthalmopathy (not recorded which).

The genes are TRBV29-1 and TRBJ2-2; D uncertain. The CDR3 covers 12 residues. Trimming shortened V by 4 bases and J by 6 bases, and 9 bases separated the two germline ends. Germline V gene sequence: CDR1 SQVTM, CDR2 ANQGSEA. CDR3 loop: CSVVLRSGELFF. Here the CDR3 DNA reads TGCAGCGTTGTACTTCGGTCCGGGGAGCTGTTTTTT.

The chain links TRBV7-9 to TRBJ2-7; the match to TRBD2 covers 13 bases. The length of the CDR3 is 14 residues. Trimming removed 5 bases from V and 6 bases from J; junction bases left unmatched: 4. The germline gives CDR1 SEHNR, CDR2 FQNEAQ (reference sequence). The DNA for the CDR3 is TGTGCCAGCAGCCCGGGACTAGCGGGAACCGAGCAGTACTTC. This codes for CASSPGLAGTEQYF.

This clonotype was detected many times. This rearrangement joins TRBV2 to TRBJ2-5, with D possibly TRBD1 on 7 matching bases. V was clipped by 6 bases and J by 3 bases, with 8 bases between them. The CDR3 totals 12 residues. CDR1 SNHLY and CDR2 FYNNEI come from the germline V gene. Written as DNA, the CDR3 is TGTGCCAGCAGCAGGGGGGAAGAGACCCAGTACTTC. Its translation: CASSRGEETQYF.

V and J are TRBV29-1 and TRBJ2-7; D may be TRBD1 (6 bases). The germline V gene encodes CDR1 SQVTM and CDR2 ANQGSEA. The CDR3 extends over 13 amino acids. The CDR3 DNA reads TGCAGTCCCGAGGGGGTCGGTACCTACGAGCAGTACTTC. Residues: CSPEGVGTYEQYF.

The V and J genes are TRBV7-3 and TRBJ2-1; 13 bases are shared with TRBD2. From germline, CDR1 is SGHTA and CDR2 FQGTGA. CDR3 length: 19 amino acids. V lost 1 base and J lost 0; bases outside the gene matches: 6. CDR3 protein: CASSLNLLAGGASYNEQFF. The CDR3 DNA is TGTGCCAGCAGCTTAAATTTACTAGCGGGAGGGGCCTCCTACAATGAGCAGTTCTTC.

V usage is TRBV29-1 and J usage is TRBJ1-4; D gene ambiguous. V was clipped by 1 base and J by 4 bases, with 7 bases between them. Germline V gives CDR1 SQVTM, CDR2 ANQGSEA. CDR3 length: 13 amino acids. CDR3 sequence (DNA): TGCAGCGTTGAAGCAGGTCGTAATGAAAAACTGTTTTTT. Amino acid sequence: CSVEAGRNEKLFF.

This clonotype was seen repeatedly, ten times or more. This chain links TRBV5-6 with TRBJ1-6, with D maybe TRBD1 (5 bases). Trimming took 4 bases from V and 5 from J, leaving 16 bases between them. CDR1 and CDR2 from the germline V gene are SGHDT and YYEEEE. There are 16 residues in the CDR3. CDR3 protein: CASSPGGDWDNSPLHF. DNA of the CDR3: TGTGCCAGCAGCCCCGGCGGGGACTGGGATAATTCACCCCTCCACTTT.